This TCR beta chain originates from a study of blood T cell repertoires in COVID-19. Study-wide context: Collection of acute and convalescent COVID-19 samples took place in the United States, Italy and Spain.

The CDR3 contains 12 residues. V was clipped by 7 bases and J by 11 bases, with 17 bases between them. Germline V lookup: CDR1 MGHDK, CDR2 SYGVNS. In the study's own analysis: Nucleated cell number was recorded as an estimate derived from reference gene primer amplification. TCRdb's copy holds only in-frame clones and misses some; the assay was immunoSEQ multiplex PCR. The DNA was the basis for D and trimming; V, J and clone size are from that table. Of more than 90,000 clones listed, about 70% are singletons. Input material: peripheral blood. The sequence came from a woman aged 60-75 years in a cohort sampled during active or convalescent COVID-19. The rearrangement joins TRBV25-1 to TRBJ1-1; possibly TRBD1 for D (5 bases). The CDR3 DNA reads TGTGCCAGCATTCTCGGGGAGGGGCGTGCTTTCTTT. Translated: CASILGEGRAFF.